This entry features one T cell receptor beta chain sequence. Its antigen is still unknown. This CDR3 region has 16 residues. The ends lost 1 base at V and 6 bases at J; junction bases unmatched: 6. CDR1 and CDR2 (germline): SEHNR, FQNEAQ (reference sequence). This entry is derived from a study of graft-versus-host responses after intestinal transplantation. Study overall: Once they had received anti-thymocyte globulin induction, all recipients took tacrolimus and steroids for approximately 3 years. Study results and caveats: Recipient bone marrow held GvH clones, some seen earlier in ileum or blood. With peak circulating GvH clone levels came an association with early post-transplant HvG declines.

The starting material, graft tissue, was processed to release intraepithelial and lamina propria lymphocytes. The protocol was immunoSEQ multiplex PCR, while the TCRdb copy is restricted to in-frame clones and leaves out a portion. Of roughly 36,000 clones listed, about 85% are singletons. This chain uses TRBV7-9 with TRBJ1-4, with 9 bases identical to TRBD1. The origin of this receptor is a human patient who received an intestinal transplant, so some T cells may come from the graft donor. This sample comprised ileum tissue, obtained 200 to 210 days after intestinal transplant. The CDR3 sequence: CASSLDKTGGYEKLFF. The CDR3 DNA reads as TGTGCCAGCAGCTTAGACAAGACAGGGGGTTATGAAAAACTGTTTTTT.